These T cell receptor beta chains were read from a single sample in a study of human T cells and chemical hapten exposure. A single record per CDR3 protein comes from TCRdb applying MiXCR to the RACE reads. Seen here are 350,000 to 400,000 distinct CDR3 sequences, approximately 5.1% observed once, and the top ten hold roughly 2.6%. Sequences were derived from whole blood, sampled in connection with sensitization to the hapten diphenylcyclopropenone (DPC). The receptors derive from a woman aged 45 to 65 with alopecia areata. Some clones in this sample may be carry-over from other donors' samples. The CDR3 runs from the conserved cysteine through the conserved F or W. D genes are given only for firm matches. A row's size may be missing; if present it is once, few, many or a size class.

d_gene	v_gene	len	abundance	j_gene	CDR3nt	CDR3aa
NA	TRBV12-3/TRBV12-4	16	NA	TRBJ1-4	TGTGCCAGCAGTCCACCAGGCGCGGCAACTAATGAAAAACTGTTTTTT	CASSPPGAATNEKLFF
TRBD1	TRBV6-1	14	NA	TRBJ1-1	TGTGCCAGTCTTTCCGGGACAGGGAACACTGAAGCTTTCTTT	CASLSGTGNTEAFF
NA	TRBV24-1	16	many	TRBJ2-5	TGTGCCACCAGTACTCACGGAACATGGTACCAAGAGACCCAGTACTTC	CATSTHGTWYQETQYF
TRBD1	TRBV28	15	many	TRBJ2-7	TGTGCCAGCAGCCGGACAGGGGACCTTTCCTACGAGCAGTACTTC	CASSRTGDLSYEQYF
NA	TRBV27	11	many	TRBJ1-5	TGTGCTTCTGGATGGGGACAGCCCCAGCATTTT	CASGWGQPQHF
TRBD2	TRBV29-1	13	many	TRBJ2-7	TGCAGCGTGACTAGCGGGAGCTCCTACGAGCAGTACTTC	CSVTSGSSYEQYF
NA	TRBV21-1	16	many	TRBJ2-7	TGTGCCAGCAGCAAAAATCGGGACGGTATCTCCTACGAGCAGTACTTC	CASSKNRDGISYEQYF
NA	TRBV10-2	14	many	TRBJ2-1	TGCGCCAGCAGTGAGGGGTGGGCGGCCAATGAGCAGTTCTTC	CASSEGWAANEQFF
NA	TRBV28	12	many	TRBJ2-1	TGTGCCAGCAGTTCATACGGCAATGAGCAGTTCTTC	CASSSYGNEQFF
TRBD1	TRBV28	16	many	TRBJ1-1	TGTGCCAGCAGTTTTCCGGGACAGGGGGCGACCACTGAAGCTTTCTTT	CASSFPGQGATTEAFF
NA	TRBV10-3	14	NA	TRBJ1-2	TGTGCCATCAGTGACCCCGGACAGCCCTATGGCTACACCTTC	CAISDPGQPYGYTF
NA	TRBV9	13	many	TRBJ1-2	TGTGCCAGCGGTAACGGGGGACTATATGGCTACACCTTC	CASGNGGLYGYTF
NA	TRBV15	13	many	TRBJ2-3	TGTGCCACCAGCAGGGATCTCACAGATACGCAGTATTTT	CATSRDLTDTQYF
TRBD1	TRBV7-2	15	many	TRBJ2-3	TGTGCCAGCAGCCCCCAAGGGGGCGTCACAGATACGCAGTATTTT	CASSPQGGVTDTQYF
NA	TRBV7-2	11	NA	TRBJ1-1	TGTGCCAGCAGTAAGAAGGAGAGAGGTTTCTTT	CASSKKERGFF
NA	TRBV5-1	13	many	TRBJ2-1	TGCGCCAGCACCGGGACCTTAGCCAATGAGCAGTTCTTC	CASTGTLANEQFF
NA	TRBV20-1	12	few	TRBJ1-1	TGCAGTGCCGGGACGGTCAACACTGAAGCTTTCTTT	CSAGTVNTEAFF
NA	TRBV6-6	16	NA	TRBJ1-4	TGTGCCAGCAGTTACTCGATGCAGGGTGTAAATGAAAAACTGTTTTTT	CASSYSMQGVNEKLFF
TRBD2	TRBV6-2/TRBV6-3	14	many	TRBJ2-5	TGTGCCAGCAGTGACGGACTAGACCAAGAGACCCAGTACTTC	CASSDGLDQETQYF
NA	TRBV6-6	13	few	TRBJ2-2	TGTGCCAGCAGTGCGCGTGGTACCGGGGAGCTGTTTTTT	CASSARGTGELFF
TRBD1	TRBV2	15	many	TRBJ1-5	TGTGCCAGCAGTGAGTGGGGACAGGGAAGGCAGCCCCAGCATTTT	CASSEWGQGRQPQHF
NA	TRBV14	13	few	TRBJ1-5	TGTGCCAGCAGCCAAGAGTACAATCAGCCCCAGCATTTT	CASSQEYNQPQHF